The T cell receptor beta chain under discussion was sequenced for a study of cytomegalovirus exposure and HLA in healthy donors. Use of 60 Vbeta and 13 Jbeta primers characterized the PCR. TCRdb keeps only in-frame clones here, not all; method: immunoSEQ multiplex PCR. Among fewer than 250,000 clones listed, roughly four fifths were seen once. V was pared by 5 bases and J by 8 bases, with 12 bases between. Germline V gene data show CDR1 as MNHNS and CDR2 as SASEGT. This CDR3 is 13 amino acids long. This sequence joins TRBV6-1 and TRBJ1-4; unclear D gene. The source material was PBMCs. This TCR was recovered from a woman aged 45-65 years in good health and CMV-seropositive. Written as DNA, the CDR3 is TGTGCCAGCAGTTATGGGGAGGTAGAAAAACTGTTTTTT. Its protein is CASSYGEVEKLFF.